This TCR beta chain is from a study of shared clonotypes between healthy human individuals (dated by TCRdb to 2020 to 2021). In terms of the full investigation: Three men and two women, aged 18 to 49 years, made up the cohort. Between about 0.8 and 9 billion PBMCs per donor were obtained by leukapheresis. To increase sequencing depth and limit assay-specific biases, different laboratories used diverse techniques to prepare libraries and sequence TCR repertoires. To estimate repertoire size and how much clonotypes are shared between individuals, the study performed deep sequencing of blood TCR repertoires from a few healthy adults. For each donor, three plates each were used for CD4 naive and CD4 memory, two plates were used for CD8 naive, and one plate was used for CD8 memory. On the study overall, not on this receptor specifically: Sharing across a handful of donors was observed for roughly 5% of naive CD4, 3.5% of naive CD8, 2% to 2.5% of memory CD4, and about 0.38% of memory CD8 clonotypes. Sampling was restricted to blood, and TCR repertoires in tissue are likely to differ from TCR repertoires in blood. Incomplete sequencing was indicated by rarefaction of sorted-subset datasets, despite the large sequencing depth. Pairwise subsampling indicated that sequencing depth was expected to affect the degree of clonotype sharing among donors. Because the study included a small number of donors, the genetic and exposure-history diversity represented was limited. Estimated clonotype richness was generally larger for naive than for memory subsets. Clonotypes shared by all four sorted-subset donors showed higher generation probabilities than non-shared clonotypes.

The donors were healthy, HIV-negative adults with no recently reported acute infections or vaccinations. Only Caucasian adults living in Nashville, Tennessee, USA were represented among the donors. CD4+ T cells were enriched by magnetic negative selection; naive cells were then positively selected on CD45RA, and the negative fraction formed the memory subset. After blood collection by leukapheresis, PBMCs were isolated using Ficoll-Histopaque density gradient centrifugation and then cryopreserved in the vapor phase of liquid nitrogen. Analytical flow cytometry was used to check the purity and quantity of each magnetically sorted T cell population. From each sorted fraction, genomic DNA was isolated and quantified by UV absorbance on a Nanodrop 2000c. A remark on this clone: Its antigen has not been determined. Base-call qualities are not available, and no considerably larger clone is one nucleotide away.

From its cysteine to its phenylalanine, the CDR3 spans 13 amino acids. The DNA shown is the 39-base CDR3, in frame from base 1. CDR1 and CDR2 are read off the germline V gene (reference sequence) as MNHNY and SVGAGI. Trimming costs V 2 bases and J 4 bases, and their ends lie 8 bases apart. Using the deep immunoSEQ assay, TCR CDR3 regions were amplified from genomic DNA by multiplex PCR. Genomic DNA extracted from each cell subset was distributed evenly over all wells of several immunoSEQ 96-well plates, and each plate served as one replicate. Each replicate PCR for sorted subsets received roughly 0.2 ug genomic DNA, equal to roughly 33,000 T cell genomes. Purified libraries were quantified with a Qubit 3.0 fluorometer, sized on a Bioanalyzer 2100, and re-quantified with the KAPA Library Quantification kit. Every immunoSEQ 96-well plate was sequenced on a separate single-read 150-cycle Illumina NextSeq 550 flow cell. In the source study's methods: Because the immunoSEQ output held only junctional sequences and lacked quality scores, the filtering could not match the filtering applied to full-length reads. To assign V/J genes and CDR3, sequences were annotated against IMGT germline references using PyIR, a Python wrapper for IgBLAST v1.9. Reads with weak V/J assignments (E-value above 1e-6), missing CDR3, stop codons, out-of-frame junctions, or ambiguous translated residues were removed. A V3J clonotype was defined by an identical inferred V gene, J gene, and CDR3 amino acid sequence. Percentage overlap between repertoires was computed as shared unique clonotypes divided by the size of the smaller repertoire. RTK rarefaction, the Chao1 estimator, and Recon v2.1 estimates of unobserved clonotypes were used to assess repertoire richness. OLGA was used to compute generation probabilities for all TCRbeta clonotypes that the gDNA method yielded from a handful of donors. As stored in TCRdb, this immuneACCESS dataset retains in-frame rearrangements with V and J assigned. A fraction of the clones does not appear; measured against another copy, unresolved V genes explain less than half of the discrepancy, and the remainder lacks a known reason. The V and J calls and clone size come from that table; D and trimming were worked out from the DNA. This sample gives 850,000 to 1,200,000 clones in total; approximately 76% of them show up just once. Roughly 1.4% of the sample is in the top ten clones.

The V and J genes are TRBV6-6 and TRBJ1-1; the D segment cannot be called with confidence. The TCR originated in a man younger than 35 in good health. The source material was memory CD4+ T cells sorted from blood. Explained via the paper, the cell subset or site label denotes: CD45RA-negative fraction. The CDR3 corresponds to CASSYKQVTEAFF. The DNA sequence follows: TGTGCCAGCAGTTACAAGCAGGTCACTGAAGCTTTCTTT.